These T cell receptor beta chains were read from a single sample in a study of human T cells and chemical hapten exposure. TCRdb re-called the RACE reads through MiXCR, storing one row per CDR3 protein. The sample records about 180,000 distinct CDR3 sequences, roughly 30% being singletons. Source: whole blood, taken in connection with sensitization to the hapten diphenylcyclopropenone (DPC). These receptors all come from a woman between 25 and 40 years old with alopecia areata. Some clones in this sample may be carry-over from other donors' samples. The CDR3 runs from the conserved cysteine through the conserved F or W. Each record gives: D gene, clone size, J gene, V gene, CDR3 protein, CDR3 DNA. A D gene is named only where the DNA matches it firmly. Rows give clone size only sometimes, using once, few, many, or a class for an expanded clone.

TRBD2,-,TRBJ2-5,TRBV6-6,CASAAAGVQETQYF,TGTGCCAGCGCCGCGGCGGGGGTTCAAGAGACCCAGTACTTC
TRBD2,-,TRBJ2-7,TRBV7-2,CASSPSSGRTTYEQYF,TGTGCCAGCAGCCCCTCTAGCGGGAGGACTACCTACGAGCAGTACTTC
TRBD2,once,TRBJ2-1,TRBV14,CASSQDGAGALEQFF,TGTGCTAGCAGCCAAGATGGAGCGGGAGCTCTCGAGCAGTTCTTC
-,-,TRBJ1-2,TRBV11-2,CASSPRLGGGYTF,TGTGCCAGCAGCCCCAGACTAGGGGGTGGCTACACCTTC
TRBD1,-,TRBJ2-2,TRBV24-1,CATSAPGQGRTGELFF,TGTGCCACCAGTGCCCCCGGACAGGGAAGGACAGGGGAGCTGTTTTTT
TRBD1,few,TRBJ2-4,TRBV2,CASGMGGQGSAKNIQYF,TGTGCCAGCGGGATGGGGGGACAGGGGTCGGCCAAAAACATTCAGTACTTC
TRBD1,-,TRBJ2-7,TRBV10-3,CAISESPGGAKRIPYEQYF,TGTGCCATCAGTGAGTCCCCAGGGGGCGCGAAGAGAATTCCGTACGAGCAGTACTTC
-,-,TRBJ2-1,TRBV20-1,CSARGDWNYNEQFF,TGCAGTGCTAGAGGGGACTGGAACTACAATGAGCAGTTCTTC
-,few,TRBJ2-1,TRBV4-2,CASSQGAVEGDEQFF,TGTGCCAGCAGCCAAGGGGCAGTAGAGGGAGATGAGCAGTTCTTC
TRBD1,-,TRBJ2-7,TRBV6-6,CASSSRGREQYF,TGTGCCAGCAGTTCGAGGGGGCGCGAGCAGTACTTC
TRBD1,-,TRBJ2-7,TRBV20-1,CSAGSVTGGSEQYF,TGCAGTGCCGGCTCTGTGACAGGGGGGAGCGAGCAGTACTTC
-,few,TRBJ2-5,TRBV4-1,CASSQVTGLETQYF,TGCGCCAGCAGCCAAGTTACAGGGCTAGAGACCCAGTACTTC
-,-,TRBJ1-6,TRBV20-1,CSASRMQGFNSPLHF,TGCAGTGCTAGTAGGATGCAGGGTTTTAATTCACCCCTCCACTTT
-,-,TRBJ1-4,TRBV28,CASSLDATNEKLFF,TGTGCCAGCAGTTTGGACGCAACTAATGAAAAACTGTTTTTT
-,few,TRBJ1-1,TRBV29-1,CSVYLTDVLDTEAFF,TGCAGCGTCTACCTGACAGATGTACTGGACACTGAAGCTTTCTTT
-,few,TRBJ1-6,TRBV6-5,CASSYSSGPGWALHF,TGTGCCAGCAGTTACTCTTCGGGCCCCGGGTGGGCCCTCCACTTT
-,many,TRBJ1-2,TRBV28,CASSYYLGCTF,TGTGCCAGCAGTTATTACCTTGGATGCACCTTC
TRBD2,-,TRBJ2-7,TRBV10-3,CAISGLAGDSNEQYF,TGTGCCATCAGTGGCCTAGCGGGAGATTCCAACGAGCAGTACTTC
TRBD1,-,TRBJ1-1,TRBV9,CASFPGTEPLGGNF,TGTGCCAGCTTTCCCGGGACAGAGCCTTTGGGGGGAAATTTT
-,few,TRBJ1-3,TRBV7-9,CASRHWGRGFGGNTIYF,TGTGCCAGCAGGCATTGGGGTCGCGGGTTTGGCGGAAACACCATATATTTT
TRBD1,-,TRBJ2-2,TRBV28,CASRAGTGSWVTGELFF,TGTGCCAGCAGGGCCGGGACAGGGAGTTGGGTCACCGGGGAGCTGTTTTTT
-,few,TRBJ1-5,TRBV12-3/TRBV12-4,CASSHDENQPQHF,TGTGCCAGCAGCCACGACGAGAATCAGCCCCAGCATTTT
TRBD2,few,TRBJ2-1,TRBV28,CASSFSSAPLAGWSNEQFF,TGTGCCAGCAGTTTTTCGTCAGCACCCCTAGCGGGATGGTCCAATGAGCAGTTCTTC
TRBD2,-,TRBJ2-3,TRBV20-1,CSASWGGKDTQYF,TGCAGTGCTTCTTGGGGGGGTAAGGATACGCAGTATTTT
-,-,TRBJ2-5,TRBV12-3/TRBV12-4,CASSLAGRQETQYF,TGTGCCAGCAGTTTAGCGGGGCGCCAAGAGACCCAGTACTTC
-,-,TRBJ1-2,TRBV7-2,CASSPIKTGSDGYTF,TGTGCCAGCAGCCCCATAAAGACAGGATCGGATGGCTACACCTTC
-,few,TRBJ1-2,TRBV5-4,CASSNGGYGYTF,TGTGCCAGCAGCAACGGTGGTTATGGCTACACCTTC
-,few,TRBJ2-5,TRBV27,CASSSRTRETQYF,TGTGCCAGCAGTTCGCGGACGAGGGAGACCCAGTACTTC
-,-,TRBJ1-1,TRBV7-2,CASSLWEGFAEAFF,TGTGCCAGCAGCTTGTGGGAGGGGTTCGCTGAAGCTTTCTTT
-,few,TRBJ2-1,TRBV15,CATSRTLSYNEQFF,TGTGCCACCAGTCGGACACTCTCCTACAATGAGCAGTTCTTC
-,-,TRBJ2-4,TRBV28,CASSPAAAGRNIQYF,TGTGCCAGCAGCCCTGCTGCGGCCGGGCGAAACATTCAGTACTTC
-,-,TRBJ1-2,TRBV7-8,CASSLDYIGYTF,TGTGCCAGCAGCTTAGATTATATTGGCTACACCTTC
-,few,TRBJ2-7,TRBV9,CASSVGRAQNEQYF,TGTGCCAGCAGCGTAGGGAGGGCTCAGAACGAGCAGTACTTC
-,few,TRBJ2-1,TRBV6-2/TRBV6-3,CASSSTVENQFF,TGTGCCAGCAGTTCTACCGTCGAAAACCAGTTCTTC
-,-,TRBJ2-1,TRBV9,CASSPRINSYNEQFF,TGTGCCAGCAGCCCTCGCATCAACTCCTACAATGAGCAGTTCTTC
-,-,TRBJ2-1,TRBV5-1,CASSLGHEQFF,TGCGCCAGCAGCTTGGGCCATGAGCAGTTCTTC
-,-,TRBJ1-1,TRBV6-5,CASRPYDRNTEAFF,TGTGCCAGCAGGCCCTACGACAGGAACACTGAAGCTTTCTTT
-,-,TRBJ2-7,TRBV7-2,CASSRGGGGEQYF,TGTGCCAGCAGCCGGGGAGGGGGGGGCGAGCAGTACTTC